A selection of T cell receptor beta chains follows, all from one sample in a study of control samples from healthy donors and cancer patients. Generated by immunoSEQ multiplex PCR, the TCRdb table keeps only in-frame clones and is missing some. The table has 110,000 to 150,000 clones, 85% to 95% seen once. The sample was blood. These receptors all come from a man aged 35 to 55 in good health. The CDR3 runs from the conserved cysteine through the conserved F or W. Each record gives: V gene, J gene, D gene, clone size, CDR3 protein, CDR3 DNA. The D gene is left open where the match is weak. Part of the rows lack a size; the others show once, few, many or a class for expanded clones.

>TRBV24-1|TRBJ1-2|.|.
CATSDQRGLPGGYTF
TGTGCCACCAGTGACCAACGGGGCCTCCCCGGTGGCTACACCTTC
>TRBV13|TRBJ2-2|.|.
CASSFTGARTGELFF
TGTGCCAGCAGCTTTACAGGAGCTCGCACCGGGGAGCTGTTTTTT
>TRBV7-9|TRBJ2-7|.|.
CASSPSRDTTVGYEQYF
TGTGCCAGCAGCCCCTCTCGGGACACCACTGTGGGCTACGAGCAGTACTTC
>TRBV20-1|TRBJ2-1|TRBD2|once
CSASITSGFYNEQFF
TGCAGTGCTAGTATTACTAGCGGGTTCTACAATGAGCAGTTCTTC
>TRBV7-9|TRBJ2-3|TRBD1|.
CASSLEGAADTQYF
TGTGCCAGCAGCTTAGAGGGGGCGGCAGATACGCAGTATTTT
>TRBV5-4|TRBJ2-2|.|once
CASSLAGGPNGELFF
TGTGCCAGCAGCTTGGCCGGGGGGCCCAACGGGGAGCTGTTTTTT
>TRBV4-1|TRBJ1-2|.|.
CASSQDRTRGYGYTF
TGCGCCAGCAGCCAAGATCGTACGCGCGGCTATGGCTACACCTTC
>TRBV29-1|TRBJ2-1|TRBD2|.
CSVVAGAPNEQFF
TGCAGCGTTGTAGCGGGAGCCCCCAATGAGCAGTTCTTC
>TRBV11-2|TRBJ1-1|TRBD1|.
CASSRGTVNTEAFF
TGTGCCAGCAGCCGCGGGACAGTAAACACTGAAGCTTTCTTT
>TRBV3-1/TRBV3-2|TRBJ2-5|.|.
CAGVGPGQETQYF
.
>TRBV4-1|TRBJ1-5|TRBD1|few
CASSQDSERTGGLNQPQHF
TGCGCCAGCAGCCAAGATTCTGAGCGGACAGGGGGCCTCAATCAGCCCCAGCATTTT
>TRBV5-4|TRBJ2-2|.|.
CASSSAAGANTGELFF
TGTGCCAGCAGCTCGGCGGCGGGCGCGAACACCGGGGAGCTGTTTTTT
>TRBV5-1|TRBJ1-5|.|.
CASSLVGGSNQPQHF
TGCGCCAGCAGCTTGGTTGGTGGGAGCAATCAGCCCCAGCATTTT